These T cell receptor beta chains were read from a single sample in a study of blood T cells in healthy people across ages. A single record per CDR3 protein comes from TCRdb applying MiXCR to the 5' RACE reads. The data show 1.5 million to 2 million distinct CDR3 sequences, 28% seen once. Source material: blood. Source of these receptors: a woman younger than 45 in good health. The CDR3 runs from the conserved cysteine through the conserved F or W. The D gene is left open where the match is weak. The size field is filled for only some rows; it gives once, few, many or a size class.

CDR3nt: TGCGCCAGCAGCCAAGATGGGGCTCCCTACAATGAGCAGTTCTTC; CDR3aa: CASSQDGAPYNEQFF; abundance: NA; j_gene: TRBJ2-1; v_gene: TRBV4-3; d_gene: NA
CDR3nt: TGTGCCACCAGCAGACCGACAGGAGGGCTTGGAGATACGCAGTATTTT; CDR3aa: CATSRPTGGLGDTQYF; abundance: NA; j_gene: TRBJ2-3; v_gene: TRBV15; d_gene: NA
CDR3nt: TGTACCAGCAGCAAAGACTGGGGCGGAGAGACCCAGTACTTC; CDR3aa: CTSSKDWGGETQYF; abundance: NA; j_gene: TRBJ2-5; v_gene: TRBV7-2; d_gene: NA
CDR3nt: TGTGCCAGCAGTTATAGCGGAGATCGAGAGACCCAGTACTTC; CDR3aa: CASSYSGDRETQYF; abundance: many; j_gene: TRBJ2-5; v_gene: TRBV6-5; d_gene: NA
CDR3nt: TGTGCCAGCAGCTTATCCGGGACAAGACAAGAGACCCAGTACTTC; CDR3aa: CASSLSGTRQETQYF; abundance: few; j_gene: TRBJ2-5; v_gene: TRBV11-2; d_gene: NA
CDR3nt: TGTGCCAGCTCACCACCGGGGGGACAGCTTTCCTACGAGCAGTACTTC; CDR3aa: CASSPPGGQLSYEQYF; abundance: many; j_gene: TRBJ2-7; v_gene: TRBV18; d_gene: NA
CDR3nt: TGTGCCAGCAGACCAAGGGATACCACTTCCTACGAGCAGTACTTC; CDR3aa: CASRPRDTTSYEQYF; abundance: NA; j_gene: TRBJ2-7; v_gene: TRBV7-9; d_gene: NA
CDR3nt: TGTGCCAGCAGCCTGTGGCTCAACACTGAAGCTTTCTTT; CDR3aa: CASSLWLNTEAFF; abundance: few; j_gene: TRBJ1-1; v_gene: TRBV11-2; d_gene: NA
CDR3nt: TGTGCCAGCGTGCGGGCCTCCTATAGTTCACCCCTCCACTTT; CDR3aa: CASVRASYSSPLHF; abundance: NA; j_gene: TRBJ1-6; v_gene: TRBV28; d_gene: NA
CDR3nt: TGTGCCAGTAGCCTACAGGGATCTGGAAACACCATATATTTT; CDR3aa: CASSLQGSGNTIYF; abundance: few; j_gene: TRBJ1-3; v_gene: TRBV19; d_gene: NA
CDR3nt: TGTGCCAGCAGGGCGGGAGGCGGGTTCACTGAAGCTTTCTTT; CDR3aa: CASRAGGGFTEAFF; abundance: once; j_gene: TRBJ1-1; v_gene: TRBV12-3/TRBV12-4; d_gene: NA
CDR3nt: TGCGCCAGCAGCCGACAGGGGGTGGATGGCTACACCTTC; CDR3aa: CASSRQGVDGYTF; abundance: few; j_gene: TRBJ1-2; v_gene: TRBV4-1; d_gene: TRBD1
CDR3nt: TGTGCCAGCAGTTTAGGAGCTTATGAGCAGTTCTTC; CDR3aa: CASSLGAYEQFF; abundance: many; j_gene: TRBJ2-1; v_gene: TRBV12-3/TRBV12-4; d_gene: NA
CDR3nt: TGCGCCAGCAGCCTTACAGGGAACCCTAACTATGGCTACACCTTC; CDR3aa: CASSLTGNPNYGYTF; abundance: NA; j_gene: TRBJ1-2; v_gene: TRBV5-1; d_gene: NA
CDR3nt: TGTGCCAGCAGCTTGGAGCGGACCCTGGGGGAGCAGTACTTC; CDR3aa: CASSLERTLGEQYF; abundance: NA; j_gene: TRBJ2-7; v_gene: TRBV11-2; d_gene: NA
CDR3nt: TGTGCCAGCAGCACCTGGACTAGCGGGGACAATGAGCAGTTCTTC; CDR3aa: CASSTWTSGDNEQFF; abundance: many; j_gene: TRBJ2-1; v_gene: TRBV28; d_gene: TRBD2
CDR3nt: TGCAGTGCTAGAGATACGGGTGAGCAGTTCTTC; CDR3aa: CSARDTGEQFF; abundance: few; j_gene: TRBJ2-1; v_gene: TRBV20-1; d_gene: NA
CDR3nt: TGCAGTGCTAGGGGACAGACCAATCAGCCCCAGCATTTT; CDR3aa: CSARGQTNQPQHF; abundance: many; j_gene: TRBJ1-5; v_gene: TRBV20-1; d_gene: TRBD1
CDR3nt: TGTGCCAGCAGGGAGTGGGGGACAGATACGCAGTATTTT; CDR3aa: CASREWGTDTQYF; abundance: few; j_gene: TRBJ2-3; v_gene: TRBV7-9; d_gene: NA
CDR3nt: TGTGCCAGCAGTCGACTTCGGGGAGATCAGCCCCAGCATTTT; CDR3aa: CASSRLRGDQPQHF; abundance: NA; j_gene: TRBJ1-5; v_gene: TRBV27; d_gene: NA
CDR3nt: TGTGCCAGCAGTTTTGTAACGGGCACCGAGCAGTACTTC; CDR3aa: CASSFVTGTEQYF; abundance: few; j_gene: TRBJ2-7; v_gene: TRBV12-3/TRBV12-4; d_gene: NA
CDR3nt: TGTGCCAGCAGCCAAATGGATAGCAATCAGCCCCAGCATTTT; CDR3aa: CASSQMDSNQPQHF; abundance: NA; j_gene: TRBJ1-5; v_gene: TRBV3-1; d_gene: NA
CDR3nt: TGTGCCAGCAGCCCGTTCTTGGGCAGATCCTCCTACGAGCAGTACTTC; CDR3aa: CASSPFLGRSSYEQYF; abundance: many; j_gene: TRBJ2-7; v_gene: TRBV11-2; d_gene: NA
CDR3nt: TGTGCCAGCAGCTTAGGCCTCCGTGCTGGACGGAGCGGGGAGACCCAGTTCTTC; CDR3aa: CASSLGLRAGRSGETQFF; abundance: NA; j_gene: TRBJ2-1; v_gene: TRBV7-9; d_gene: TRBD2
CDR3nt: TGTGCCAGCACGGACCTGAACACTGAAGCTTTCTTT; CDR3aa: CASTDLNTEAFF; abundance: NA; j_gene: TRBJ1-1; v_gene: TRBV28; d_gene: NA
CDR3nt: TGTGCCAGCAGGACGACCAACTACGAGCAGTACTTC; CDR3aa: CASRTTNYEQYF; abundance: many; j_gene: TRBJ2-7; v_gene: TRBV28; d_gene: NA
CDR3nt: TGTGCCAGCAGTTTATCCAGGGTCGGCGGATCGGTTGGTGATGAGCAGTTCTTC; CDR3aa: CASSLSRVGGSVGDEQFF; abundance: few; j_gene: TRBJ2-1; v_gene: TRBV27; d_gene: NA
CDR3nt: TGCAGTGCTAGAGAGCCCCCGGGACAGGTTTACAATGAGCAGTTCTTC; CDR3aa: CSAREPPGQVYNEQFF; abundance: many; j_gene: TRBJ2-1; v_gene: TRBV20-1; d_gene: TRBD1
CDR3nt: TGTGCCTGGGACTCTTGGAGCTCCTATAATTCACCCCTCCACTTT; CDR3aa: CAWDSWSSYNSPLHF; abundance: NA; j_gene: TRBJ1-6; v_gene: TRBV30; d_gene: NA
CDR3nt: TGTGCCAGCAGCCCTCATGCGGGGGGTCCTCGGAATGAGCAGTACTTC; CDR3aa: CASSPHAGGPRNEQYF; abundance: NA; j_gene: TRBJ2-7; v_gene: TRBV14; d_gene: TRBD2
CDR3nt: TGTGCCAGCAGCCCAGGGACAATAAAGACCCTGAGCACAGATACGCAGTATTTT; CDR3aa: CASSPGTIKTLSTDTQYF; abundance: few; j_gene: TRBJ2-3; v_gene: TRBV28; d_gene: NA
CDR3nt: NA; CDR3aa: CATSDALTLYFCATSDLAEQYF; abundance: once; j_gene: TRBJ2-5; v_gene: TRBV24-1; d_gene: NA
CDR3nt: TGCAGTGCTAGACCTTCCCGACAAGCAACTAATGAAAAACTGTTTTTT; CDR3aa: CSARPSRQATNEKLFF; abundance: many; j_gene: TRBJ1-4; v_gene: TRBV20-1; d_gene: NA